The TCR beta chain under discussion was sequenced for a study of blood T cell repertoires in COVID-19. About the research overall: Researchers got acute and convalescent COVID-19 samples from the United States, Italy and Spain. The analysed material was cDNA or gDNA that came from T cells, B-cell-depleted T cells, or PBMCs.

As originally analysed: Cell counts per sample came from amplifying reference gene primers. Produced via immunoSEQ multiplex PCR; TCRdb's table is partial and in-frame only. V, J and clone size are those of that table, while D and trimming were read from the DNA. The sample lists under 85,000 clones; around 74% were seen once. This clone was seen only a few times. V gave up 7 bases and J gave up 2 bases, with 12 bases separating them. The CDR3 runs 13 residues. Per the germline V gene, CDR1 is MNHEY and CDR2 is SVGAGI. The sample was peripheral blood. The clonotype originates from a human donor in a cohort sampled during active COVID-19. The chain joins TRBV6-5 to TRBJ2-7; the D is unclear. CDR3 loop: CASKKRDPYEQYF. The CDR3 nucleotides are TGTGCCAGCAAGAAGAGAGATCCCTACGAGCAGTACTTC.